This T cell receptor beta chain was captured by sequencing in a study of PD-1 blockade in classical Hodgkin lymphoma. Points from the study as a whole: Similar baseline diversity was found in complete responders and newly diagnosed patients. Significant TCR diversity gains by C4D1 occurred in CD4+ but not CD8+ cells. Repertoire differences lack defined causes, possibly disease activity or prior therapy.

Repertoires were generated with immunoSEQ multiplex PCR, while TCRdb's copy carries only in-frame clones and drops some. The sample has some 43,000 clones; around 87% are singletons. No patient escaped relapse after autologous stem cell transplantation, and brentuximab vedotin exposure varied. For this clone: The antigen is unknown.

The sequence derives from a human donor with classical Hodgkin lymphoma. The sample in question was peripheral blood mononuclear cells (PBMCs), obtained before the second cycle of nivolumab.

The CDR3 sequence is CASWDGSRLNEQFF. The DNA of the CDR3 is TGTGCCAGTTGGGACGGGAGTAGGTTGAATGAGCAGTTCTTC. The V gene is TRBV19, the J gene TRBJ2-1, with a weak D call TRBD2 (6 bases). The germline CDR1 and CDR2 sequences are LNHDA and SQIVND (reference sequence). V lost 8 bases, J lost 7 bases, and 18 bases lay in between. The CDR3 has 14 residues.